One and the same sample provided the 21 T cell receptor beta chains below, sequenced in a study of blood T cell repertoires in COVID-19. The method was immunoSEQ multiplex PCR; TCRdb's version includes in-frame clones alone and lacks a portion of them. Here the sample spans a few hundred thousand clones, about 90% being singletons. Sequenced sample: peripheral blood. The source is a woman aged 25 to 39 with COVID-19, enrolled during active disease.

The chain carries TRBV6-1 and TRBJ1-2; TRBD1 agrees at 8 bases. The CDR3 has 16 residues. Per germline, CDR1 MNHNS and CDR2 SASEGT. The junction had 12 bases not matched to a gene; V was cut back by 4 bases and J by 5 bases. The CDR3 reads CASSAWTGPSGYGYTF. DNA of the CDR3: TGTGCCAGCAGTGCCTGGACAGGGCCGTCGGGATATGGCTACACCTTC.

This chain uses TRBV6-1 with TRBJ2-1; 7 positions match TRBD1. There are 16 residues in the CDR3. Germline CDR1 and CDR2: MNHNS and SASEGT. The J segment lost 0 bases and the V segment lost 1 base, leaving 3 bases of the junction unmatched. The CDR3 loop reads CASSEGAGGSYNEQFF. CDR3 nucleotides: TGTGCCAGCAGTGAAGGGGCAGGGGGCTCCTACAATGAGCAGTTCTTC.

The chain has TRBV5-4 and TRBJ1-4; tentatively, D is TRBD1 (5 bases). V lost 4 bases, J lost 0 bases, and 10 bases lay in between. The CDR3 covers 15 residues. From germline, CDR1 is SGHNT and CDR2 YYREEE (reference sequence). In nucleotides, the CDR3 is TGTGCCAGCAGCGTTGACAGAGCAACTAATGAAAAACTGTTTTTT. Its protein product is CASSVDRATNEKLFF.

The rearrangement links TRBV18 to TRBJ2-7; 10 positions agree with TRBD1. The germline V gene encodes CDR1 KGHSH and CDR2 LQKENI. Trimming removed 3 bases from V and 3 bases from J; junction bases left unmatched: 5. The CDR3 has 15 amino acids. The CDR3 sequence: CASSPSGQGIYEQYF. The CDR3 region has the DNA TGTGCCAGCTCACCGTCGGGACAGGGGATCTACGAGCAGTACTTC.

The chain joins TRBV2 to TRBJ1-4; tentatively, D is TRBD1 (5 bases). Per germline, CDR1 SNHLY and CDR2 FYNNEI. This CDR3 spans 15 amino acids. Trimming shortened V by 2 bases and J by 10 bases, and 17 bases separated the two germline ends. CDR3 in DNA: TGTGCCAGCAGTGAATCGGCAGGGAATTCAGGAAAACTGTTTTTT. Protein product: CASSESAGNSGKLFF.

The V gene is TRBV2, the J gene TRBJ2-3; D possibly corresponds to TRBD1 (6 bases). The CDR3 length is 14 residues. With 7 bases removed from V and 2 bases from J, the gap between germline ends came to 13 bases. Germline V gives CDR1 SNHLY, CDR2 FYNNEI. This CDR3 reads CASIEGGPTDTQYF. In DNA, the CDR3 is TGTGCCAGCATCGAAGGGGGACCCACAGATACGCAGTATTTT.

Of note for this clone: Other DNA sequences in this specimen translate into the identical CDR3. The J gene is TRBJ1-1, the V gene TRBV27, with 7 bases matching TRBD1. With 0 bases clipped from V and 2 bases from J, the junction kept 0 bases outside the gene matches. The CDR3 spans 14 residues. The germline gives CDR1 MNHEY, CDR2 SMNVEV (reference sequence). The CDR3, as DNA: TGTGCCAGCAGTTTATCAGGGGGCAACACTGAAGCTTTCTTT. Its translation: CASSLSGGNTEAFF.

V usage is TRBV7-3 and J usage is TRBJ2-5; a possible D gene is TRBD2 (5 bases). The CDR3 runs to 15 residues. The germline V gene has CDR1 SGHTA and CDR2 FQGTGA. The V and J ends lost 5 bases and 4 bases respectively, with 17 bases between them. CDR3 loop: CASSPGLGVGETQYF. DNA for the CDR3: TGTGCCAGCAGCCCAGGACTCGGGGTTGGAGAGACCCAGTACTTC.

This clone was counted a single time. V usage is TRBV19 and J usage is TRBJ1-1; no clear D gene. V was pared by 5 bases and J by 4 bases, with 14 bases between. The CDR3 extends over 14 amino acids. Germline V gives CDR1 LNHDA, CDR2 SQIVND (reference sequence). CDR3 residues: CASSFESRSTEAFF. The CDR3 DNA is TGTGCCAGTAGTTTCGAATCGAGGAGCACTGAAGCTTTCTTT.

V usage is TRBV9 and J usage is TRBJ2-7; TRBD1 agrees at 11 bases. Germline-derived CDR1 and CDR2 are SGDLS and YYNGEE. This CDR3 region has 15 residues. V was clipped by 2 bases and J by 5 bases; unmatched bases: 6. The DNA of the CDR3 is TGTGCCAGCAGCGTTGGACAGGGGGCGAGTAACGAGCAGTACTTC. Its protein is CASSVGQGASNEQYF.

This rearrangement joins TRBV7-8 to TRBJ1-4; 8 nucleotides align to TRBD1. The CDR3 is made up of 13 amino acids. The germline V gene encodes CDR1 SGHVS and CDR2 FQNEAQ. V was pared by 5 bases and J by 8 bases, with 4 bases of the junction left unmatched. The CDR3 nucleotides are TGTGCCAGCAGCAGGACAGGGACCGAAAAACTGTTTTTT. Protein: CASSRTGTEKLFF.

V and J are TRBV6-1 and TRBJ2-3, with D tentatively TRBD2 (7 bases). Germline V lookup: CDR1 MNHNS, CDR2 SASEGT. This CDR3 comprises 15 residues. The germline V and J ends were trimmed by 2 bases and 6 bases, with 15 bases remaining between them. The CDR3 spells CASSEIVGGGDTQYF. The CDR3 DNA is TGTGCCAGCAGTGAAATAGTGGGAGGGGGGGATACGCAGTATTTT.

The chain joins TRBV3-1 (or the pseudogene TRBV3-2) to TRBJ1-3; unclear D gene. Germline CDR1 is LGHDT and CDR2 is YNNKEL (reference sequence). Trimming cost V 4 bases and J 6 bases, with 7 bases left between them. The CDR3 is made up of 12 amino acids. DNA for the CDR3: TGTGCCAGCAGCCGACGGGAAAACACCATATATTTT. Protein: CASSRRENTIYF.

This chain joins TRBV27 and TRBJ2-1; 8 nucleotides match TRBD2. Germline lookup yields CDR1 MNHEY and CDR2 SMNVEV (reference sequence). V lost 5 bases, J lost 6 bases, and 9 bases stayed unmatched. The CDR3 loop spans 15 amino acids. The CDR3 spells CASSPLAGPSNEQFF. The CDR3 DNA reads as TGTGCCAGCAGTCCTTTAGCGGGACCCTCCAATGAGCAGTTCTTC.

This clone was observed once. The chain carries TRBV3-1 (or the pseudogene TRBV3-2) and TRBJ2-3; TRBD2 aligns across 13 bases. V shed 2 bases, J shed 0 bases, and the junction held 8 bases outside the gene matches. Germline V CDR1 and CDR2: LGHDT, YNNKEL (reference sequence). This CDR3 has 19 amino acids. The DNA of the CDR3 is TGTGCCAGCAGCCAACGGGGACTAGCGGGACCATCTAGCACAGATACGCAGTATTTT. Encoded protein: CASSQRGLAGPSSTDTQYF.

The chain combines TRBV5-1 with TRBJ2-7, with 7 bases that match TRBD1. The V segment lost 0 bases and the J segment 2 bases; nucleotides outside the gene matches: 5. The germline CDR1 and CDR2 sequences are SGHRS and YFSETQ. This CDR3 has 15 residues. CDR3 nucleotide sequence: TGCGCCAGCAGCTTGGCAGGGGGACAGCCCTACGAGCAGTACTTC. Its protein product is CASSLAGGQPYEQYF.

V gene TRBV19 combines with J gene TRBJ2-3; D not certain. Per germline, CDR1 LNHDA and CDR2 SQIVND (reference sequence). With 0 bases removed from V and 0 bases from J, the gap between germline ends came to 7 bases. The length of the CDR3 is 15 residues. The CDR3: CASSIDGSSTDTQYF. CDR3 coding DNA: TGTGCCAGTAGTATAGATGGCAGTAGCACAGATACGCAGTATTTT.

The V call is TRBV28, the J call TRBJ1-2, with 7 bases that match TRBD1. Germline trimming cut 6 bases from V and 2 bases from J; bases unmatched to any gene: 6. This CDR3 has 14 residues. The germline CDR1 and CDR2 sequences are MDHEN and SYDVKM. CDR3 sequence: CASSRGQWNYGYTF. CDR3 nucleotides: TGTGCCAGCAGCAGGGGACAGTGGAACTATGGCTACACCTTC.

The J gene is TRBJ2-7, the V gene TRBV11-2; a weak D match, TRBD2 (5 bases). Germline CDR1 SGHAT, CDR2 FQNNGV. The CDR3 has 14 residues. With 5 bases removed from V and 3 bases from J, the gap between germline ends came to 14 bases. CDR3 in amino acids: CASSPGLDFYEQYF. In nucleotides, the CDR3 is TGTGCCAGCAGCCCCGGACTCGACTTCTACGAGCAGTACTTC.

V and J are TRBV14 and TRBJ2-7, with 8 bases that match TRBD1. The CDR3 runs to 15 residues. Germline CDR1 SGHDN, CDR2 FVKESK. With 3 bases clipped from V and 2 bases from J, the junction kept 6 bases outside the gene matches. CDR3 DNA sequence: TGTGCCAGCAGCCACCGGGACAGGCGCGCCTACGAGCAGTACTTC. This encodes CASSHRDRRAYEQYF.

CDR3 sequence reads: CASSRGTSGSRNEQFF. The CDR3 DNA follows: TGTGCCAGCAGCCGAGGGACTAGCGGGAGTCGGAATGAGCAGTTCTTC. The V call is TRBV4-2, the J call TRBJ2-1, with TRBD2 matching 14 bases. The ends lost 4 bases at V and 7 bases at J; junction bases unmatched: 6. CDR3 size: 16 residues. CDR1 and CDR2 from the germline V gene are LGHNA and YNFKEQ.